Described below is a single TCR beta chain sequence and its context. Its antigen is currently unknown. The CDR3 is 15 amino acids. The ends were cut back, 0 bases at V and 3 bases at J, with 9 bases in the middle. Per germline, CDR1 SGHRS and CDR2 YFSETQ. These data originate in a study of identical twins. Whole-study results and caveats: Part of the zero-insertion signal could reflect confounding by invariant MAIT and iNKT cells.

After template switching added a universal primer site, the resulting cDNA carried unique molecular identifiers. TCRdb used MiXCR to reprocess the 5' RACE reads, holding one entry per CDR3 protein. Here the sample spans some 760,000 distinct CDR3 sequences, roughly 18% being singletons. The sample also formed part of further work on T cells expressing NK-cell markers. That report adds: Source material for TCR beta repertoires consisted of sorted CD3+CD56+NKG2C+, CD3+CD56+NKG2C- and CD3+CD56-NKG2C+ T cells.

The specimen was PBMCs. This chain joins TRBV5-1 and TRBJ2-2; TRBD2 might be the D (5 bases). This clonotype was obtained from a young woman in good health. Here the CDR3 DNA reads TGCGCCAGCAGCTTGGGCAGCGGTTACACCGGGGAGCTGTTTTTT. It yields the protein CASSLGSGYTGELFF.